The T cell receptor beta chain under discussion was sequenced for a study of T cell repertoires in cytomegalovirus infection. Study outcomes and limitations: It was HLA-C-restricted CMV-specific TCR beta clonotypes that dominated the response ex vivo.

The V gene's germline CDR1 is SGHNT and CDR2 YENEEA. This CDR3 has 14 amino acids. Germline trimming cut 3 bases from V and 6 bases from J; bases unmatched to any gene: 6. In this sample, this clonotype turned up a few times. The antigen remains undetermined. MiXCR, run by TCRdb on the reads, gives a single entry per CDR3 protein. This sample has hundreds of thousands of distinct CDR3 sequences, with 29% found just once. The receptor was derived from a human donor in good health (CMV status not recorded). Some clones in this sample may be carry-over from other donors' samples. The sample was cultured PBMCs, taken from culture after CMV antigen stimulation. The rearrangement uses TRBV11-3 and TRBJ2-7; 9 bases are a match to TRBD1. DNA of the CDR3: TGTGCCAGCAGCTTGGACACAGGGGGCGGCGAGCAGTACTTC. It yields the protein CASSLDTGGGEQYF.